The source of this T cell receptor beta chain is a study of radiation and T cells in renal cell carcinoma. Assay: immunoSEQ multiplex PCR; the TCRdb copy retains only in-frame clones and omits some. The sample contains approximately 23,000 clones, 65% to 85% of which appear only once. Regarding time point: blood 2 weeks post-SBRT. Treatment: 15 Gy SBRT to primary tumor, nephrectomy 4 weeks later. This renal cell carcinoma was of the clear cell type. This CDR3 spans 13 amino acids. Looked up from germline, CDR1 is SGHTS and CDR2 is YDEGEE. Trimming shortened V by 0 bases and J by 8 bases, and 9 bases separated the two germline ends.

The J gene is TRBJ1-5, the V gene TRBV5-8, with D uncertain. The starting material was blood, obtained from a patient whose treatment included radiotherapy and nephrectomy. The sequence derives from a man in his sixties with renal cell carcinoma. CDR3 region: CASSLGEFEPQHF. The CDR3 DNA reads as TGTGCCAGCAGCTTGGGGGAATTCGAGCCCCAGCATTTT.